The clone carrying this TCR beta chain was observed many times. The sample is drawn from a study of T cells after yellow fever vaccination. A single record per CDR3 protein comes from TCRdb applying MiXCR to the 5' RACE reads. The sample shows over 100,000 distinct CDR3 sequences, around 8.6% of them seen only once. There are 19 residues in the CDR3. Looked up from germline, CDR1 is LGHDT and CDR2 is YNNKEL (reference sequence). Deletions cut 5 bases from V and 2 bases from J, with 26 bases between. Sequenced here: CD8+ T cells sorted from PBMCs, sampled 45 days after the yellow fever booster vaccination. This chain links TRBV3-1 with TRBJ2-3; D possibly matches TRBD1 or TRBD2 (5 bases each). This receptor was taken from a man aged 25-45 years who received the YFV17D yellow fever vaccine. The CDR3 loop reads CASSFGTFSSPAHTDTQYF. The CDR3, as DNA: TGTGCCAGCAGCTTCGGGACCTTTAGCTCCCCTGCCCACACAGATACGCAGTATTTT.